A selection of T cell receptor beta chains follows, all from one sample in a study of OX40 agonist ivuxolimab in advanced cancers. The repertoire was sequenced with immunoSEQ multiplex PCR; TCRdb's copy has only in-frame clones and lacks some. In the table there are over 50,000 clones, roughly 80% of which are singletons. The specimen comprised CD4+ or CD8+ T cells sorted from blood, sampled in a trial of the OX40 agonist ivuxolimab. Receptor source: an adult with an advanced solid tumor such as melanoma, head and neck, liver or kidney cancer. CDR3s include the opening cysteine and the closing phenylalanine or tryptophan. Fields, in order: J gene, clone size, V gene, D gene, CDR3 protein, CDR3 DNA. D genes are given only for firm matches. Rows give clone size only sometimes, using once, few, many, or a class for an expanded clone.

>TRBJ2-3|-|TRBV5-1|-
CASSPNAQTDTQYF
TGCGCCAGCAGCCCTAATGCTCAGACAGATACGCAGTATTTT
>TRBJ1-1|-|TRBV29-1|-
CSASPRGDTEAFF
TGCAGCGCCTCCCCGCGGGGGGACACTGAAGCTTTCTTT
>TRBJ1-1|-|TRBV19|TRBD1
CASSSDRAGTEAFF
TGTGCCAGTAGTAGTGACAGGGCGGGCACTGAAGCTTTCTTT
>TRBJ2-1|-|TRBV10-3|TRBD1
CAISGQGYEQFF
TGTGCCATCAGTGGACAGGGCTATGAGCAGTTCTTC
>TRBJ1-2|-|TRBV29-1|-
CSVEVQHYGYTF
TGCAGCGTTGAAGTACAACACTATGGCTACACCTTC
>TRBJ1-1|-|TRBV6-5|-
CASKYLSQGTEAFF
TGTGCCAGCAAATACCTTTCTCAGGGGACTGAAGCTTTCTTT
>TRBJ1-1|medium-sized|TRBV5-1|-
CASSLGGDTEAFF
TGCGCCAGCAGCTTAGGCGGAGACACTGAAGCTTTCTTT
>TRBJ2-3|-|TRBV5-1|TRBD2
CASSARTSSSTDTQYF
TGCGCCAGCAGCGCCCGGACTAGCAGTAGCACAGATACGCAGTATTTT
>TRBJ1-2|-|TRBV5-1|-
CASSFNAAGRSYRYGYTF
TGCGCCAGCAGCTTTAACGCGGCAGGGAGAAGTTACCGGTATGGCTACACCTTC
>TRBJ1-2|-|TRBV5-5|TRBD1
CASSLAEGGTVINYGYTF
TGTGCCAGCAGCTTGGCCGAGGGAGGGACAGTGATTAACTATGGCTACACCTTC
>TRBJ2-2|-|TRBV7-9|-
CASSLAQGSNTGELFF
TGTGCCAGCAGCTTAGCGCAGGGGTCGAACACCGGGGAGCTGTTTTTT
>TRBJ1-1|-|TRBV6-1|-
CASSVEVGNTEAFF
TGTGCCAGCAGTGTTGAGGTAGGGAACACTGAAGCTTTCTTT
>TRBJ1-6|-|TRBV6-5|-
CASSRIRDVSPLHF
TGTGCCAGCAGTCGAATCCGGGACGTGTCACCCCTCCACTTT
>TRBJ1-1|-|TRBV6-1|-
CASNGQTNTEAFF
TGTGCCAGCAATGGACAGACGAACACTGAAGCTTTCTTT
>TRBJ1-6|-|TRBV27|-
CASSLREDYSPLHF
TGTGCCAGCAGTTTACGGGAGGACTACTCACCCCTCCACTTT
>TRBJ1-5|few|TRBV6-6|-
CASRGREGYQPQHF
TGTGCCAGCCGGGGACGAGAAGGGTATCAGCCCCAGCATTTT
>TRBJ2-1|-|TRBV2|-
CASSESFYYNEQFF
TGTGCCAGCAGTGAAAGTTTTTACTACAATGAGCAGTTCTTC
>TRBJ2-7|few|TRBV7-8|TRBD1
CASRDRAYEQYF
TGTGCCAGCCGAGACAGGGCCTACGAGCAGTACTTC
>TRBJ2-5|-|TRBV11-1|-
CASSLTLQETQYF
TGTGCCAGCAGCTTAACACTCCAAGAGACCCAGTACTTC
>TRBJ2-2|-|TRBV11-2|-
CASSVPGPGELFF
TGTGCCAGCAGCGTACCGGGACCCGGGGAGCTGTTTTTT
>TRBJ2-1|-|TRBV7-2|TRBD1
CASTWGGQGPSSYNEQFF
TGTGCCAGCACCTGGGGGGGACAGGGGCCGAGCTCCTACAATGAGCAGTTCTTC
>TRBJ1-1|-|TRBV10-3|-
CAIRRREDTEAFF
TGTGCCATCCGTCGCAGGGAGGACACTGAAGCTTTCTTT
>TRBJ2-1|-|TRBV4-1|TRBD2
CASSQDWGGAYNEQFF
TGCGCCAGCAGCCAAGATTGGGGGGGTGCCTACAATGAGCAGTTCTTC
>TRBJ1-2|-|TRBV5-1|-
CASSVDTNGGYTF
TGCGCCAGCAGCGTGGACACCAACGGGGGCTACACCTTC
>TRBJ2-5|-|TRBV4-1|TRBD2
CASSRLPWRGIQETQYF
TGCGCCAGCAGCCGACTACCCTGGCGGGGGATACAAGAGACCCAGTACTTC
>TRBJ1-1|-|TRBV29-1|TRBD1
CSVAGTGARTEAFF
TGCAGCGTTGCGGGAACAGGGGCGCGCACTGAAGCTTTCTTT
>TRBJ1-1|-|TRBV5-4|-
CASRNRELNTEAFF
TGTGCCAGCAGGAACAGGGAACTGAACACTGAAGCTTTCTTT
>TRBJ1-6|-|TRBV10-3|-
CAISESRTAGDSPLHF
TGTGCCATCAGTGAGTCGAGGACAGCGGGGGATTCACCCCTCCACTTT
>TRBJ1-3|-|TRBV19|-
CASSLAAGSGNTIYF
TGTGCCAGTAGCTTAGCCGCGGGGTCTGGAAACACCATATATTTT
>TRBJ2-7|-|TRBV19|-
CASSRTGSSYEQYF
TGTGCCAGTAGTCGGACGGGCAGCTCCTACGAGCAGTACTTC
>TRBJ2-7|-|TRBV5-4|-
CASSYPGPNSSYEQYF
TGTGCCAGCAGTTACCCCGGTCCCAATAGCTCCTACGAGCAGTACTTC